What follows are 17 T cell receptor beta chains derived from one specimen sequenced in a study of shared clonotypes between healthy human individuals (TCRdb year 2020). Libraries were prepared through the immunoSEQ multiplex PCR assay. TCRdb retrieved this table from immuneACCESS and kept in-frame rearrangements only. Not all clones are present; in checked studies, unresolved V genes account for under half, and no reason is known for the remainder. The sample table records around 2.1 million clones; approximately 96% of these occur just once. The ten largest clones add up to 0.1% to 0.15% of the sample. Source material: naive CD4+ T cells sorted from blood. According to the study, the label for this sample's cell subset or site signals: CD45RA+ positively selected. Source of these receptors: a man aged 18 to 29 in good health.

This clone has a single count. The chain links TRBV6-6 to TRBJ2-7, with D maybe TRBD1 (6 bases). Germline lookup yields CDR1 MNHNY and CDR2 SVGAGI (reference sequence). This CDR3 comprises 16 residues. Trimming shortened V by 0 bases and J by 3 bases, and 15 bases separated the two germline ends. The CDR3 DNA reads TGTGCCAGCAGTTACTCGAAACAGGGTATGGTCTACGAGCAGTACTTC. Protein product: CASSYSKQGMVYEQYF.

The chain employs TRBV5-1 and TRBJ2-5; 7 bases align to TRBD2. With 1 base clipped from V and 3 bases from J, the junction kept 6 bases outside the gene matches. CDR1 is SGHRS and CDR2 is YFSETQ in the germline V gene. CDR3 length equals 15 residues. CDR3 sequence: CASSLREGREETQYF. The CDR3 nucleotides are TGCGCCAGCAGCTTGCGGGAAGGGAGGGAAGAGACCCAGTACTTC.

The rearrangement joins TRBV6-6 to TRBJ2-7; 11 bases agree with TRBD2. Germline CDR1 MNHNY, CDR2 SVGAGI (reference sequence). The CDR3 runs 15 residues. V lost 5 bases to trimming and J lost 3 bases; unmatched junction nucleotides: 6. The CDR3 DNA reads TGTGCCAGCAGTGCAACTAGCGGGGGACTCTACGAGCAGTACTTC. Protein: CASSATSGGLYEQYF.

The V gene is TRBV2, the J gene TRBJ2-3; 7 positions agree with TRBD2. Germline V CDR1 and CDR2: SNHLY, FYNNEI. This CDR3 has 13 residues. V was clipped by 6 bases and J by 5 bases; unmatched bases: 5. The DNA for the CDR3 is TGTGCCAGCAGCGGGGGGATGGGAGATACGCAGTATTTT. Amino acids: CASSGGMGDTQYF.

The CDR3 is CASGQGPGAPLHF. DNA of the CDR3: TGTGCCAGCGGACAGGGTCCAGGGGCACCCCTCCACTTT. The chain couples TRBV6-5 to TRBJ1-6; 8 bases are a match to TRBD1. Germline V lookup: CDR1 MNHEY, CDR2 SVGAGI. The CDR3 extends over 13 amino acids. The J segment lost 11 bases and the V segment lost 8 bases, leaving 8 bases of the junction unmatched.

The chain couples TRBV29-1 to TRBJ1-2; D unclear. Trimming took off 8 bases at V and 4 bases at J, with 11 bases between the two ends. This CDR3 is built from 11 residues. From germline, CDR1 is SQVTM and CDR2 ANQGSEA. The CDR3: CSSGSPYGYTF. DNA for the CDR3: TGCAGCTCCGGATCCCCCTATGGCTACACCTTC.

The CDR3 nucleotides are TGTGCCAGCAGTTTTTTACAGGGCCGTAACACTGAAGCTTTCTTT. This sequence encodes CASSFLQGRNTEAFF. The V call is TRBV27, the J call TRBJ1-1, with D possibly being TRBD1 (6 bases). Trimming took 3 bases from V and 2 from J, leaving 13 bases between them. In germline, CDR1 is MNHEY, CDR2 SMNVEV (reference sequence). This CDR3 spans 15 amino acids.

V and J are TRBV5-1 and TRBJ1-5, with D possibly matching TRBD1 (6 bases). Per germline, CDR1 SGHRS and CDR2 YFSETQ. Trimming stripped 4 bases from V and 6 bases from J, with 14 bases between. The CDR3 has 14 amino acids. The CDR3 DNA is TGCGCCAGCAGCCCGACGACAGGCGGTCAGCCCCAGCATTTT. Translation: CASSPTTGGQPQHF.

This chain uses TRBV18 with TRBJ2-3, with D possibly matching TRBD1 (6 bases). The CDR3 spans 15 residues. Germline V gene lookup returns CDR1 KGHSH and CDR2 LQKENI. Trimming cost V 9 bases and J 0 bases, with 16 bases left between them. DNA of the CDR3: TGTGCCAGTTCTACCTGGACAGACAGCACAGATACGCAGTATTTT. Residues: CASSTWTDSTDTQYF. Full variable domain (outside the CDR3, taken from reference TRBV18 and TRBJ2-3): NAGVMQNPRHLVRRRGQEARLRCSPMKGHSHVYWYRQLPEEGLKFMVYLQKENIIDESGMPKERFSAEFPKEGPSILRIQQVVRGDSAAYFCASSTWTDSTDTQYFGPGTRLTVL.

Turning to this clone: Germline and junction disagree at one end, which may indicate a read error. The chain combines TRBV20-1 with TRBJ1-2; D is unclear. Per the germline V gene, CDR1 is DFQATT and CDR2 is SNEGSKA (reference sequence). This CDR3 region has 9 residues. DNA of the CDR3: TGCAGTGCTGGGAATGGCCACACCTTC. Encoded protein: CSAGNGHTF.

The table lists this clone with a count of one. Distinct nucleotide sequences in the sample also encode this CDR3. V and J are TRBV6-5 and TRBJ1-4, with D maybe TRBD1 (5 bases). The germline gives CDR1 MNHEY, CDR2 SVGAGI. Trimming stripped 0 bases from V and 8 bases from J, with 13 bases between. CDR3 size: 15 residues. The CDR3 sequence is CASSYSNRGREKLFF. In nucleotides, the CDR3 is TGTGCCAGCAGTTACTCGAATAGGGGACGAGAAAAACTGTTTTTT.

This sequence joins TRBV5-4 and TRBJ1-1, with 7 bases fitting TRBD1. The CDR3 contains 16 residues. V gave up 2 bases and J gave up 1 base; unmatched junction bases: 8. Looked up from germline, CDR1 is SGHNT and CDR2 is YYREEE (reference sequence). In nucleotides, the CDR3 is TGTGCCAGCAGCTTCGACAGGGTGTCGAAGAACACTGAAGCTTTCTTT. Its translation is CASSFDRVSKNTEAFF.

This clone occurred a few times. The chain employs TRBV14 and TRBJ2-7; 11 bases align to TRBD1. Germline V gene data show CDR1 as SGHDN and CDR2 as FVKESK. The CDR3 covers 17 residues. J was trimmed by 2 bases and V by 4 bases; bases with no gene match: 10. CDR3 amino acids: CASSPDRGLTITYEQYF. CDR3 sequence (DNA): TGTGCCAGCAGCCCGGACAGGGGGCTGACCATCACCTACGAGCAGTACTTC.

The CDR3, as DNA: TGTGCCAGCAGTGAAGCGTTCGCCGGGGTGACAGGAAACACCATATATTTT. This encodes CASSEAFAGVTGNTIYF. The chain joins TRBV6-1 to TRBJ1-3, with D unclear. Germline V gene data show CDR1 as MNHNS and CDR2 as SASEGT. Trimming removed 0 bases at V and 4 bases at J, with 16 bases between. This CDR3 comprises 17 residues.

In DNA form, the CDR3 reads TGTGCCAGCAGTCCGGCGAGCGGCACTGAAGCTTTCTTT. Translated: CASSPASGTEAFF. The rearrangement uses TRBV6-4 and TRBJ1-1, with no clear D. From germline, CDR1 is MRHNA and CDR2 SNTAGT. The CDR3 covers 13 residues. Trimming removed 5 bases from V and 4 bases from J, with 11 bases in between.

Concerning this clone itself: This same CDR3 is encoded by further DNA sequences in the sample. The chain carries TRBV5-1 and TRBJ1-5; a possible D gene is TRBD1 (5 bases). Per the germline V gene, CDR1 is SGHRS and CDR2 is YFSETQ. Trimming stripped 0 bases from V and 2 bases from J, with 9 bases between. This CDR3 has 15 residues. The CDR3 sequence: CASSLAGDRNQPQHF. DNA for the CDR3: TGCGCCAGCAGCTTGGCGGGGGACCGCAATCAGCCCCAGCATTTT.

In this sample, this clone turned up once. The chain uses TRBV13 and TRBJ1-1, with TRBD1 identical over 7 bases. With V trimmed by 5 bases and J by 6 bases, 12 bases remained unmatched. The CDR3 is 15 residues long. Per germline, CDR1 PRHDT and CDR2 FYEKMQ (reference sequence). The CDR3 loop reads CASSPHPTGSPEAFF. The CDR3 nucleotides read TGTGCCAGCAGCCCCCACCCGACAGGGAGTCCTGAAGCTTTCTTT. Drawing the rest from reference TRBV13 and TRBJ1-1, the complete variable domain is AAGVIQSPRHLIKEKRETATLKCYPIPRHDTVYWYQQGPGQDPQFLISFYEKMQSDKGSIPDRFSAQQFSDYHSELNMSSLELGDSALYFCASSPHPTGSPEAFFGQGTRLTVV.